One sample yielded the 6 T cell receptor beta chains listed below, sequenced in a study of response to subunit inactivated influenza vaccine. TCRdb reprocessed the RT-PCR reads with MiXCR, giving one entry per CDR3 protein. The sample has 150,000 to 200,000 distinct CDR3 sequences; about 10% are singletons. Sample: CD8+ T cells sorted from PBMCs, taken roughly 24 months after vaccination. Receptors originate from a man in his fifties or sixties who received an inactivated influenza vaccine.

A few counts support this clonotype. CDR3 protein: CASSGTSGGAPDTQYF. CDR3 bases: TGTGCCAGCAGCGGGACAAGCGGGGGGGCCCCAGATACGCAGTATTTT. V and J are TRBV9 and TRBJ2-3; 10 positions match TRBD2. The V and J ends lost 3 bases and 4 bases, in that order; junction bases with no gene match: 8. CDR3 length: 16 amino acids. Germline V gene lookup returns CDR1 SGDLS and CDR2 YYNGEE.

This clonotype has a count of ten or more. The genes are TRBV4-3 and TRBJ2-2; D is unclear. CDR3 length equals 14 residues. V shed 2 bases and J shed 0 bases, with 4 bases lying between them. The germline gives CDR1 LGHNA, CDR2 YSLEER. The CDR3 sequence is CASSQLSNTGELFF. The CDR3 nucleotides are TGCGCCAGCAGCCAACTGTCGAACACCGGGGAGCTGTTTTTT.

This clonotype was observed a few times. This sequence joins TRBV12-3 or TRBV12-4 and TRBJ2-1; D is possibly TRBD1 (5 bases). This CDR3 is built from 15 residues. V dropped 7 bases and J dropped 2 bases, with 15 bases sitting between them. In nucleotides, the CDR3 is TGTGCCAGCAACCTTGGGGCAGGGCCCTACAATGAGCAGTTCTTC. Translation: CASNLGAGPYNEQFF.

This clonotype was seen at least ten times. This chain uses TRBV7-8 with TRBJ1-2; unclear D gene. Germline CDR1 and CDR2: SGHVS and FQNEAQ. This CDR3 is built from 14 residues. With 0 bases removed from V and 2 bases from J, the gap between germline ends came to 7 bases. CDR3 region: CASSLADTNYGYTF. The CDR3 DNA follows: TGTGCCAGCAGCTTAGCCGACACCAACTATGGCTACACCTTC.

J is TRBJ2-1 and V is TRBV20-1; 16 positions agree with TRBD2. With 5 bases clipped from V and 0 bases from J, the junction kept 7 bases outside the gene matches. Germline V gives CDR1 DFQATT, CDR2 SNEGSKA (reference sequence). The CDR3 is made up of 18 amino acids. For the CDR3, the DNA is TGCAGTGCTGATGGGACTAGCGGGGGGGCAGTCTCCTACAATGAGCAGTTCTTC. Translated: CSADGTSGGAVSYNEQFF.

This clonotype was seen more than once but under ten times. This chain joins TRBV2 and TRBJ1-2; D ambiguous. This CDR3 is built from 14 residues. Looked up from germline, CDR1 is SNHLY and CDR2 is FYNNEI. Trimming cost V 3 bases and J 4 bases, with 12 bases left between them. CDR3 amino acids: CASSDLGGFYGYTF. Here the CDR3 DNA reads TGTGCCAGCAGTGATCTGGGAGGTTTCTATGGCTACACCTTC.